The clone carrying this T cell receptor (beta chain) was seen only a few times. This could be a read error, since a much larger clone is one nucleotide away. This entry belongs to a study of T cells in Graves' hyperthyroidism and ophthalmopathy. The length of the CDR3 is 13 residues. The V and J ends lost 11 bases and 7 bases, in that order; junction bases with no gene match: 9. CDR1 is SNHLY and CDR2 is FYNNEI in the germline V gene. RNA transcripts provided the source from which TCR beta CDR3 regions were amplified. With the HTBI primer set, the TCR CDR3 went through a first round of RT-PCR. TCRdb independently ran MiXCR on the multiplex PCR reads; one entry per CDR3 protein. The top ten hold approximately 7.5% of the sample, which has hundreds of thousands of distinct CDR3 sequences, around 14% seen once.

This TCR derives from a woman aged 18-29 years with Graves' hyperthyroidism. The chain combines TRBV2 with TRBJ1-4; 8 bases match TRBD1. The material sequenced was blood. The CDR3 DNA follows: TGTGCCTCCCAGGGACAGGCCAGTGAAAAACTGTTTTTT. Protein sequence: CASQGQASEKLFF.